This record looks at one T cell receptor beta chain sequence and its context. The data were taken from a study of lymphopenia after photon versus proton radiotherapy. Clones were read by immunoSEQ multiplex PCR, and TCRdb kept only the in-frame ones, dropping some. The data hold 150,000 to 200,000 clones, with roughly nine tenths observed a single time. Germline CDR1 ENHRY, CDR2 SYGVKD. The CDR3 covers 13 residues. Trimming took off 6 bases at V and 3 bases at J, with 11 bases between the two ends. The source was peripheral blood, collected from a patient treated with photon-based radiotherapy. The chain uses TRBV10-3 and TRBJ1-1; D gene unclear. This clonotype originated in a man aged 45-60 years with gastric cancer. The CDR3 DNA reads TGTGCCATCAGACCGCACCGGGACACTGAAGCTTTCTTT. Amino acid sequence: CAIRPHRDTEAFF.